The 13 T cell receptor beta chains in this list originate from one sample, sequenced in a study of vaccination effects on CD4 cells after COVID-19. Profiling relied on immunoSEQ multiplex PCR, and the TCRdb table lists in-frame clones only, not all of them. In the table there are approximately 23,000 clones, 65% to 80% of which are singletons. CD4+ T cells specific for antigen were expanded with viral peptide pools by the ViraFEST assay before sequencing. Subsequent to roughly 9 days of culture, CD4+ T cells were isolated. Recipients of the vaccine had no prior SARS-CoV-2 infection and negative nucleocapsid antibodies. The antigens these receptors bind are not known. This sample comprised CD4+ T cells from PBMCs cultured with HCoV-NL63 spike peptides, obtained before COVID-19 vaccination. All receptors derive from a human donor who received a COVID-19 vaccine.

V and J are TRBV19 and TRBJ1-5; TRBD1 aligns across 7 bases. The ends lost 3 bases at V and 0 bases at J; junction bases unmatched: 8. Per germline, CDR1 LNHDA and CDR2 SQIVND (reference sequence). CDR3 length equals 17 residues. CDR3 nucleotide sequence: TGTGCCAGTAGTATTAGCCAGGGGGGCTTTAGCAATCAGCCCCAGCATTTT. As protein: CASSISQGGFSNQPQHF.

J is TRBJ1-2 and V is TRBV2; TRBD1 matches at 11 bases. This CDR3 contains 13 residues. V lost 6 bases to trimming and J lost 6 bases; unmatched junction nucleotides: 3. CDR1 SNHLY and CDR2 FYNNEI come from the germline V gene. The CDR3 loop is CASRQGQGDGYTF. The DNA of the CDR3 is TGTGCCAGCAGGCAGGGACAGGGGGATGGCTACACCTTC.

A few counts support this clone. The V gene is TRBV6-1, the J gene TRBJ1-1; 7 positions agree with TRBD1. Trimming at V came to 1 base and at J to 3 bases, leaving 2 bases not matched to a gene. The germline CDR1 and CDR2 sequences are MNHNS and SASEGT. The CDR3 has 14 residues. The CDR3 coding sequence is TGTGCCAGCAGTGAAGAAGGGGGCCACACTGAAGCTTTCTTT. This sequence encodes CASSEEGGHTEAFF.

The rearrangement joins TRBV7-2 to TRBJ2-1, with TRBD1 matching 9 bases. CDR1 is SGHTA, CDR2 FQGNSA, per germline. J lost 7 bases, V lost 5 bases, and 21 bases had no gene match. The CDR3 is made up of 19 amino acids. The CDR3 DNA reads TGTGCCAGCAGCCAAATTAGGAGGACCGGGACAGGGAGTCAAAATGAGCAGTTCTTC. It encodes CASSQIRRTGTGSQNEQFF.

The chain employs TRBV27 and TRBJ1-2; 7 positions agree with TRBD1. Germline lookup yields CDR1 MNHEY and CDR2 SMNVEV (reference sequence). There are 17 residues in the CDR3. V lost 6 bases, J lost 3 bases, and 16 bases stayed unmatched. CDR3 in amino acids: CASSTYKGTADHYGYTF. The CDR3 nucleotides are TGTGCCAGCAGCACATATAAAGGGACAGCGGACCACTATGGCTACACCTTC.

The genes are TRBV7-6 and TRBJ2-3; D is unresolved. The CDR3 contains 15 residues. The V and J ends lost 1 base and 3 bases respectively, with 11 bases between them. The germline V gene encodes CDR1 SGHVS and CDR2 FNYEAQ. CDR3 residues: CASSLGVGLTDTQYF. The CDR3 region has the DNA TGTGCCAGCAGCTTAGGGGTGGGCTTAACAGATACGCAGTATTTT.

The chain uses TRBV12-3 or TRBV12-4 and TRBJ1-6; D remains ambiguous. The CDR3 is 13 residues long. The V end lost 5 bases, the J end lost 10 bases, and 12 bases lay between the germline ends. CDR3 loop: CASSPSDESPLHF. The CDR3 coding sequence is TGTGCCAGCAGTCCCTCTGACGAATCACCCCTCCACTTT.

V and J are TRBV18 and TRBJ1-1, with TRBD1 as a possible D gene (6 bases). Germline CDR1 reads KGHSH; CDR2 reads LQKENI. The CDR3 is 13 residues long. The V end was cut by 6 bases, the J end by 4 bases, with 12 bases between. CDR3 loop: CASSSGGGTEAFF. DNA of the CDR3: TGTGCCAGCTCCTCAGGAGGGGGCACTGAAGCTTTCTTT.

The gene calls are TRBV5-8 and TRBJ1-2, with 10 nucleotides matching TRBD1. Germline assignment: CDR1 SGHTS and CDR2 YDEGEE. V dropped 3 bases and J dropped 4; count of bases not matched to a gene: 9. The CDR3 consists of 16 residues. CDR3 in amino acids: CASSSLTGTGVYGYTF. The CDR3, as DNA: TGTGCCAGCAGCTCGCTTACCGGGACAGGGGTCTATGGCTACACCTTC.

CDR3 sequence reads: CASSRPTFTLSSYEQYF. In nucleotides, the CDR3 is TGCGCCAGCAGCCGACCGACCTTTACACTCAGCTCCTACGAGCAGTACTTC. This chain links TRBV4-1 with TRBJ2-7; no definite D call. Germline V lookup: CDR1 MGHRA, CDR2 YSYEKL. V dropped 4 bases and J dropped 0 bases, with 19 bases sitting between them. The CDR3 loop spans 17 amino acids.

The rearrangement joins TRBV5-1 to TRBJ1-1; no reliable D call. Trimming took 2 bases from V and 2 from J, leaving 10 bases between them. This CDR3 is 14 amino acids long. CDR1 and CDR2 from the germline V gene are SGHRS and YFSETQ. DNA for the CDR3: TGCGCCAGCAGCTTAGGAGGCGACAACACTGAAGCTTTCTTT. Its translation is CASSLGGDNTEAFF.

The chain links TRBV10-2 to TRBJ2-1; 10 nucleotides line up with TRBD2. The CDR3 length is 14 residues. CDR1 and CDR2 (germline): WSHSY, SAAADI. After removal of 5 bases from V and 6 bases from J, the junction contained 4 bases not matched to a gene. The CDR3 spells CASSKREGLNEQFF. The CDR3 DNA follows: TGCGCCAGCAGTAAGCGGGAGGGCCTCAATGAGCAGTTCTTC.

In DNA form, the CDR3 reads TGTGCCGCCGGGACAGCTGGCGGTCGGGGCTATGGCTACACCTTC. Residues: CAAGTAGGRGYGYTF. This sequence joins TRBV10-3 and TRBJ1-2; 7 bases agree with TRBD1. This CDR3 spans 15 amino acids. CDR1 ENHRY and CDR2 SYGVKD come from the germline V gene. V dropped 11 bases and J dropped 4; count of bases not matched to a gene: 16.